The table lists the clone carrying this TCR beta chain with a few counts. Antigen unknown. TCRdb reprocessed the reads with MiXCR, giving one entry per CDR3 protein. The data show just over 300,000 distinct CDR3 sequences, around a sixth seen once. The data were obtained in a study of T cell repertoires in cytomegalovirus infection. Study overall: Public TCR beta signatures provided an indication of both CMV infection and a matching HLA type. Notes on the study in general: Summed frequency of shared TCR beta families picked out CMV carriers who also had the relevant HLA. HLA-C-restricted, CMV-specific TCR beta clonotypes were dominant ex vivo.

The J segment lost 6 bases and the V segment lost 0 bases, leaving 14 bases of the junction unmatched. Germline assignment: CDR1 LGHNA and CDR2 YSLEER. The CDR3 contains 18 residues. This sequence was found in a human donor in good health (CMV status not recorded). Some clones in this sample may be carry-over from other donors' samples. This chain uses TRBV4-3 with TRBJ2-7, with 10 bases lining up with TRBD1. What was sequenced was PBMCs. This CDR3 reads CASSQDLRSGTGEAEQYF. CDR3 bases: TGCGCCAGCAGCCAAGATTTACGTTCCGGGACAGGGGAAGCCGAGCAGTACTTC.